This T cell receptor (beta chain) was recovered during a study of read filtering for tumor transcriptome and immune sequencing. Study-wide context: TCR-mapped reads were about 4.05 to 10.27 million with IR-seq versus about 85 to 1,300 with RNA-seq.

Deletions cut 7 bases from V and 7 bases from J, with 19 bases between. The CDR3 runs to 14 residues. Germline V gene sequence: CDR1 DFQATT, CDR2 SNEGSKA (reference sequence). Study-level findings and limits: The sorted CD138-negative fraction was a mixed bone marrow immune population, not purified T cells. Single-read clonotypes: about 81.9% of IR-seq clonotypes (around 3.5% of reads), around three quarters of RNA-seq clonotypes (around 48% of reads). RNA-seq captured clonotypes less deeply and reliably than IR-seq.

This clonotype was seen ten or more times. Its target is unknown. This library used about 400 ng RNA and molecular barcoded adaptors spanning alpha/delta and beta/gamma chains. In TCRdb, the reads were re-called with MiXCR into one record per CDR3 protein. The data hold about 60,000 distinct CDR3 sequences, with about 15% observed a single time. This sequence joins TRBV20-1 and TRBJ2-2; possible D gene TRBD2, 6 bases. This receptor was identified in a donor aged 40 or over with multiple myeloma. The specimen sequenced was a population of CD138-negative cells sorted from bone marrow. The CDR3 DNA is TGCAGTGGGATAGCGGTGAGAGGAGTCGGGGAGCTGTTTTTT. The encoded protein is CSGIAVRGVGELFF.